The clone carrying this T cell receptor (beta chain) was seen only a few times. These data originate in a study of regulatory T cells in long-lasting Graves disease. The authors built TCR beta libraries using iRepertoire HTBI primers and Arm-PCR of CDR3 regions. MiXCR was run by TCRdb on the multiplex PCR reads, yielding one entry per CDR3 protein. The profile shows hundreds of thousands of distinct CDR3 sequences, about a fifth of them singletons. Germline V gives CDR1 DFQATT, CDR2 SNEGSKA (reference sequence). The CDR3 consists of 13 residues. Specified time point: persistent/refractory GD, antithyroid drugs over 5 years with positive TRAb. Following extraction of RNA from PBMCs, that RNA was used to make the TCR library.

Material: peripheral blood mononuclear cells (PBMCs), obtained when the disease was refractory, from a patient treated with antithyroid drugs. V gene TRBV20-1 combines with J gene TRBJ2-7; TRBD1 matches at 7 bases. The source is a female donor with Graves disease. The CDR3 sequence is CRPPPTGTYEQYF. The CDR3 nucleotides are TGCAGACCCCCTCCGACAGGGACCTACGAGCAGTACTTC.